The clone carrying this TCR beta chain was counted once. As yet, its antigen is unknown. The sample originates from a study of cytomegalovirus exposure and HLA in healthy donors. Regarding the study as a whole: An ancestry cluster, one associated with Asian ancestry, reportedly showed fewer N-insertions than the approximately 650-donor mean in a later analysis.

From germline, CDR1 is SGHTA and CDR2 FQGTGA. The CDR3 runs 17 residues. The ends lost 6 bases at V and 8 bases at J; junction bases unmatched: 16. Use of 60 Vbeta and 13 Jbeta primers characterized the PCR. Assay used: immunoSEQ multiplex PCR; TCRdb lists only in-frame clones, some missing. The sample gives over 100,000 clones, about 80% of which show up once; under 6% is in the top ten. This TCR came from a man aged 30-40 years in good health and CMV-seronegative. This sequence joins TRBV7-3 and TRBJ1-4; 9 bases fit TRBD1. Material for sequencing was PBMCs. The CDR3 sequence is CASRPHFNRGLQEKLFF. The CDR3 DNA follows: TGTGCCAGCAGACCTCATTTTAACAGGGGGCTGCAGGAAAAACTGTTTTTT. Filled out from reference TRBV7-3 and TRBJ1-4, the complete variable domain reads GAGVSQTPSNKVTEKGKYVELRCDPISGHTALYWYRQSLGQGPEFLIYFQGTGAADDSGLPNDRFFAVRPEGSVSTLKIQRTERGDSAVYLCASRPHFNRGLQEKLFFGSGTQLSVL.